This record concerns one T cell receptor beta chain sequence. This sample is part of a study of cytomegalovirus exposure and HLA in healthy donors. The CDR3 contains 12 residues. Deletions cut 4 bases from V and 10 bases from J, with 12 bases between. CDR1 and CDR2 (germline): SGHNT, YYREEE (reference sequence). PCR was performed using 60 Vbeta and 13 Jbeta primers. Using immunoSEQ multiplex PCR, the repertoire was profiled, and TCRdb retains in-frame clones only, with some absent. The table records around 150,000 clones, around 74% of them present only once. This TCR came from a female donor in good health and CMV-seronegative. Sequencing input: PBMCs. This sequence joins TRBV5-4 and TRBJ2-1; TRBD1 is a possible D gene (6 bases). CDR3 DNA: TGTGCCAGCAGCGATCAGGGGAACGAGCAGTTCTTC. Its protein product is CASSDQGNEQFF.